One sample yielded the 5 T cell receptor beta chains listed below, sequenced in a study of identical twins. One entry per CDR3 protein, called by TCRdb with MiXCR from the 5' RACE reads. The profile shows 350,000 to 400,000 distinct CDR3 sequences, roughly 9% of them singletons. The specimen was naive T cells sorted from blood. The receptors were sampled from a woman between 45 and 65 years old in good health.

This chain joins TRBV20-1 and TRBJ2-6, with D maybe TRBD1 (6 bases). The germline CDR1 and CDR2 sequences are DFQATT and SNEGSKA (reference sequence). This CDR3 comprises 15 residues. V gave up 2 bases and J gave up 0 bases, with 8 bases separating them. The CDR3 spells CSARKQGSGANVLTF. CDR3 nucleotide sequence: TGCAGTGCTAGAAAACAGGGCTCTGGGGCCAACGTCCTGACTTTC.

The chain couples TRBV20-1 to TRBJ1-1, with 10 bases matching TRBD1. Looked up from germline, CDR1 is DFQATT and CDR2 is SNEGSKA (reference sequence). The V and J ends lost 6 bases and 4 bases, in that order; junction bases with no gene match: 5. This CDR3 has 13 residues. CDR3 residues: CSAWDRGSTEAFF. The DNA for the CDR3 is TGCAGTGCCTGGGACAGGGGTAGCACTGAAGCTTTCTTT.

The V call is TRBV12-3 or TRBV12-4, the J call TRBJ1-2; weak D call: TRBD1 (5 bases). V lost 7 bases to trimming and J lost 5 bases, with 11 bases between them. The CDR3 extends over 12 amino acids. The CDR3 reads CASTLTDYGYTF. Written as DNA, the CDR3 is TGTGCCAGCACCCTGACAGATTATGGCTACACCTTC.

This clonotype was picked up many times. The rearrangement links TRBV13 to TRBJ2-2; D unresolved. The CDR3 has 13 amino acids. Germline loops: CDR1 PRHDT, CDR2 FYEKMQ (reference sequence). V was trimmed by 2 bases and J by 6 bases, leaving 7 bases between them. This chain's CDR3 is CASSLSLPGELFF. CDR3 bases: TGTGCCAGCAGCTTATCTTTGCCCGGGGAGCTGTTTTTT.

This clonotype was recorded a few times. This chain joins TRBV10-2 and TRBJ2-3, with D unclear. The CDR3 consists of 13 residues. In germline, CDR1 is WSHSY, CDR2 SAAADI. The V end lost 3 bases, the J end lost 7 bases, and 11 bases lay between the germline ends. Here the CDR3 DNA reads TGCGCCAGCAGTGAAGGGTTGAGGAATACGCAGTATTTT. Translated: CASSEGLRNTQYF.